The 29 T cell receptor beta chains below all came from one sample that was sequenced in a study of T cells in Graves' hyperthyroidism and ophthalmopathy (dated by TCRdb to 2018 to 2020). Library creation used multiplex PCR. The instrument given in TCRdb is Illumina HiSeq 2000. TCR beta CDR3 regions were amplified from RNA transcripts. The TCR CDR3 was subjected to a first round of RT-PCR using the HTBI primer set and the Qiagen OneStep RT-PCR kit. TCRdb ran its own pipeline on the public reads, namely fastp trimming at Q25 and MiXCR clone calling, and kept in-frame beta chains. One record per CDR3 amino acid sequence lists the most common genes and DNA. The sample records roughly 400,000 distinct CDR3 sequences, over 12% of which are singletons. In total, the top ten clones hold around 27% of the sample. The source material was blood. The receptors stem from a man aged 50 to 60 with Graves' ophthalmopathy.

The rearrangement uses TRBV19 and TRBJ2-5; 8 bases align to TRBD2. V gave up 6 bases and J gave up 3 bases; unmatched junction bases: 6. CDR1 is LNHDA and CDR2 is SQIVND in the germline V gene (reference sequence). This CDR3 is 14 amino acids long. The CDR3 reads CASSTGTSKETQYF. The CDR3 bases are TGTGCCAGTAGCACCGGGACTAGTAAAGAGACCCAGTACTTC.

This clonotype came up many times. The rearrangement uses TRBV20-1 and TRBJ2-7; possibly TRBD2 for D (6 bases). Germline V CDR1 and CDR2: DFQATT, SNEGSKA (reference sequence). The V gene lost 6 bases and the J gene lost 6 bases, with 15 bases spanning the gap. This CDR3 is 12 amino acids long. The CDR3 is CSAQPGGSEQYF. The CDR3 bases are TGCAGTGCCCAGCCCGGGGGTTCCGAGCAGTACTTC.

This clonotype has a count of ten or more. The chain links TRBV11-2 to TRBJ2-1; TRBD2 matches 13 bases. This CDR3 has 15 amino acids. From germline, CDR1 is SGHAT and CDR2 FQNNGV. Unmatched junction bases numbered 4, after V lost 5 bases and J lost 6 bases. CDR3 sequence: CASSPTSGRGNEQFF. CDR3 coding DNA: TGTGCCAGCAGCCCAACTAGCGGGAGGGGCAATGAGCAGTTCTTC.

This clonotype was seen many times. The chain recombines TRBV18 with TRBJ2-7; 10 bases line up with TRBD1. The CDR3 contains 16 residues. Germline loops: CDR1 KGHSH, CDR2 LQKENI. The J segment lost 5 bases and the V segment lost 1 base, leaving 8 bases of the junction unmatched. CDR3 bases: TGTGCCAGCTCACCACTCCAGGGGACAGGGGCGGACGAGCAGTACTTC. It specifies CASSPLQGTGADEQYF.

The table lists this clonotype with many counts. V gene TRBV2 combines with J gene TRBJ2-1, with 7 bases fitting TRBD2. From germline, CDR1 is SNHLY and CDR2 FYNNEI. The V gene end was trimmed by 7 bases and the J gene end by 1 base; junction bases not matched to a gene: 10. This CDR3 comprises 16 residues. CDR3 sequence (DNA): TGTGCCAGCACCCCTCTCCGGGAGGTATCCTACAATGAGCAGTTCTTC. This translates into CASTPLREVSYNEQFF.

V and J are TRBV20-1 and TRBJ1-5; the match to TRBD1 covers 8 bases. CDR1 is DFQATT, CDR2 SNEGSKA, per germline (reference sequence). The CDR3 loop spans 14 amino acids. V lost 6 bases and J lost 0; bases outside the gene matches: 4. The DNA of the CDR3 is TGCAGTGCCAGGACAGGGAATAGCAATCAGCCCCAGCATTTT. Amino acid sequence: CSARTGNSNQPQHF.

This clonotype was detected only a few times. The chain is built from TRBV19 and TRBJ2-1; TRBD2 matches 9 bases. The end of the DNA aligns better with TRBJ2-7, so the J call may be wrong. There are 15 residues in the CDR3. Germline-derived CDR1 and CDR2 are LNHDA and SQIVND (reference sequence). The CDR3, as DNA: TGTGCCAGTAGTATTTTCCTAGCGGGAACTGGTGAGCAGTACTTC. It specifies CASSIFLAGTGEQYF.

Ten or more counts support this clonotype. The CDR3, as DNA: TGCGCCAGCAGCTTGGTAGGGGGTCCGATGAACACTGAAGCTTTCTTT. This translates into CASSLVGGPMNTEAFF. This chain connects TRBV5-1 to TRBJ1-1; D perhaps matches TRBD1 (6 bases). The CDR3 extends over 16 amino acids. Germline V CDR1 and CDR2: SGHRS, YFSETQ. V dropped 0 bases and J dropped 0 bases, with 12 bases sitting between them.

In its sample, this clonotype was seen a few times. The V gene is TRBV12-3 or TRBV12-4, the J gene TRBJ1-6, with no clear D. The CDR3 runs to 15 residues. The V end was cut by 4 bases, the J end by 6 bases, with 13 bases between. CDR3 in amino acids: CASSSMGSLNSPLHF. As DNA, the CDR3 is TGTGCCAGCAGTTCGATGGGGAGCCTTAATTCACCCCTCCACTTT.

This clonotype was recorded many times. This chain links TRBV7-9 with TRBJ2-1, with D maybe TRBD1 (5 bases). Looked up from germline, CDR1 is SEHNR and CDR2 is FQNEAQ (reference sequence). The CDR3 is 15 amino acids. V lost 1 base, J lost 4 bases, and 11 bases lay in between. DNA for the CDR3: TGTGCCAGCAGCTTAGTGCAGGGATTGTACAATGAGCAGTTCTTC. Protein: CASSLVQGLYNEQFF.

The chain uses TRBV20-1 and TRBJ2-3; TRBD1 or TRBD2 may be the D gene (6 bases each). The CDR3 is 15 residues long. The ends were cut back, 1 base at V and 6 bases at J, with 17 bases in the middle. CDR1 is DFQATT and CDR2 is SNEGSKA in the germline V gene (reference sequence). The CDR3 loop is CSARALGWGADTQYF. The CDR3 DNA is TGCAGTGCTAGAGCCCTAGGTTGGGGGGCGGATACGCAGTATTTT.

This clonotype was observed a few times. The gene calls are TRBV19 and TRBJ2-6; 8 bases map to TRBD1. The J segment lost 4 bases and the V segment lost 7 bases, leaving 15 bases of the junction unmatched. The CDR3 consists of 18 residues. Germline V CDR1 and CDR2: LNHDA, SQIVND (reference sequence). The CDR3 region is CASTPRGQGEPGANVLTF. The CDR3 DNA sequence: TGTGCCAGTACCCCCAGGGGGCAGGGAGAACCCGGGGCCAACGTCCTGACTTTC.

This clonotype was counted at least ten times. The V and J genes are TRBV2 and TRBJ2-5, with 9 bases matching TRBD2. This CDR3 is built from 14 residues. Germline loops: CDR1 SNHLY, CDR2 FYNNEI. Trimming removed 6 bases from V and 2 bases from J; junction bases left unmatched: 4. The CDR3 DNA sequence: TGTGCCAGCAGAAGACTAGCGGTACAAGAGACCCAGTACTTC. This codes for CASRRLAVQETQYF.

This clonotype was seen at least ten times. This chain uses TRBV6-1 with TRBJ2-7; 11 positions match TRBD2. The V gene's germline CDR1 is MNHNS and CDR2 SASEGT. The trim removed 6 bases at V and 3 bases at J, leaving 13 bases unmatched. The CDR3 runs 17 residues. CDR3: CASSVMFGTSGHYEQYF. The CDR3 DNA is TGTGCCAGCAGCGTTATGTTCGGGACTAGCGGACACTACGAGCAGTACTTC.

This clonotype was seen a handful of times. The chain joins TRBV7-9 to TRBJ2-3; TRBD1 matches 7 bases. Germline V gene data show CDR1 as SEHNR and CDR2 as FQNEAQ (reference sequence). With 5 bases clipped from V and 4 bases from J, the junction kept 6 bases outside the gene matches. The CDR3 contains 14 residues. CDR3 region: CASSPDRVSDTQYF. The CDR3 nucleotides are TGTGCCAGCAGCCCCGACAGGGTCTCAGATACGCAGTATTTT.

This clonotype was counted at least ten times. CDR3 DNA sequence: TGCAGTGCTAGCCGGGACAGGGTAGGCGATGAGCAGTTCTTC. It encodes CSASRDRVGDEQFF. The gene calls are TRBV20-1 and TRBJ2-1, with 9 bases identical to TRBD1. CDR3 length: 14 residues. Trimming at V came to 3 bases and at J to 8 bases, leaving 8 bases not matched to a gene. Germline V lookup: CDR1 DFQATT, CDR2 SNEGSKA (reference sequence).

The V gene is TRBV29-1, the J gene TRBJ1-6; D is unresolved. Germline-derived CDR1 and CDR2 are SQVTM and ANQGSEA. The CDR3 spans 12 residues. V lost 6 bases to trimming and J lost 9 bases, with 12 bases between them. CDR3 amino acids: CSVVIGISPLHF. The CDR3 DNA follows: TGCAGCGTAGTGATAGGGATTTCACCCCTCCACTTT.

This clonotype was recorded many times. The chain employs TRBV7-2 and TRBJ1-5, with 7 bases fitting TRBD1. The length of the CDR3 is 13 residues. Trimming removed 4 bases from V and 4 bases from J; junction bases left unmatched: 1. The germline V gene encodes CDR1 SGHTA and CDR2 FQGNSA. Written as DNA, the CDR3 is TGTGCCAGCAGCTACAGGGGAAATCAGCCCCAGCATTTT. It is translated as CASSYRGNQPQHF. Supplemented by reference TRBV7-2 and TRBJ1-5, the full variable domain reads GAGVSQSPSNKVTEKGKDVELRCDPISGHTALYWYRQSLGQGLEFLIYFQGNSAPDKSGLPSDRFSAERTGGSVSTLTIQRTQQEDSAVYLCASSYRGNQPQHFGDGTRLSIL.

As for this clonotype: One base away lies a much larger clone, so this may be a sequencing read error. The chain uses TRBV6-4 and TRBJ1-2, with no clear D. Germline CDR1 reads MRHNA; CDR2 reads SNTAGT. V lost 5 bases to trimming and J lost 4 bases, with 14 bases between them. This CDR3 has 14 amino acids. CDR3 nucleotides: TGTGCCAGCAGTCCCGAGGGCCCTCGCTATGGCTACACCTTC. Its protein is CASSPEGPRYGYTF.

The chain has TRBV5-1 and TRBJ1-3; 8 bases are a match to TRBD1. This CDR3 region has 17 residues. Trimming took 4 bases from V and 3 from J; bases not matched to a gene: 12. Germline V gene sequence: CDR1 SGHRS, CDR2 YFSETQ. DNA of the CDR3: TGCGCCAGCAGCGAAAACGCCGCGACAGGGGTTGGAAACACCATATATTTT. This encodes CASSENAATGVGNTIYF.

This clonotype was recorded many times. This chain joins TRBV30 and TRBJ2-6; no clear D gene. The V gene lost 5 bases and the J gene lost 2 bases, with 4 bases spanning the gap. Germline CDR1 reads GTSNPN; CDR2 reads SVGIG (reference sequence). This CDR3 spans 12 amino acids. The CDR3 DNA reads TGTGCCTGGGGGCCTGGGGCCAACGTCCTGACTTTC. Translation: CAWGPGANVLTF.

Many counts were recorded for this clonotype. This chain joins TRBV18 and TRBJ2-5; no firm D call. The CDR3 runs 17 residues. V was pared by 5 bases and J by 0 bases, with 19 bases between. CDR1 and CDR2 from the germline V gene are KGHSH and LQKENI. This CDR3 is CASSSNGPDGYQETQYF. The CDR3, as DNA: TGTGCCAGCTCATCAAACGGTCCGGACGGGTACCAAGAGACCCAGTACTTC.

As regards this clonotype: Just one base apart from a much larger clone, this may be a read error. The rearrangement uses TRBV6-1 and TRBJ2-7; D possibly matches TRBD1 or TRBD2 (6 bases each). Germline CDR1 MNHNS, CDR2 SASEGT. Trimming pared 9 bases from V and 3 bases from J, leaving 21 bases between. CDR3 length: 15 amino acids. CDR3 DNA: TGTGCCAGTCAAAGACAGGCTGGGACTCTCTACGAGCAGTACTTC. Its protein is CASQRQAGTLYEQYF.

The chain employs TRBV2 and TRBJ2-2; TRBD1 agrees at 8 bases. CDR1 SNHLY and CDR2 FYNNEI come from the germline V gene. The CDR3 spans 14 residues. With 7 bases clipped from V and 4 bases from J, the junction kept 5 bases outside the gene matches. This chain's CDR3 is CASTGQGTTGELFF. CDR3 DNA sequence: TGTGCCAGCACAGGACAGGGAACCACCGGGGAGCTGTTTTTT.

This clonotype was seen repeatedly, ten times or more. This chain links TRBV7-2 with TRBJ2-5; 9 bases map to TRBD2. CDR1 SGHTA and CDR2 FQGNSA come from the germline V gene. This CDR3 has 18 amino acids. The ends lost 2 bases at V and 5 bases at J; junction bases unmatched: 15. This CDR3 reads CASSLRLAGRLRSETQYF. CDR3 nucleotide sequence: TGTGCCAGCAGCTTAAGGCTAGCGGGAAGACTACGTTCGGAGACCCAGTACTTC.

The chain has TRBV12-3 or TRBV12-4 and TRBJ2-2, with D maybe TRBD2 (5 bases). The V gene lost 6 bases and the J gene lost 6 bases, with 14 bases spanning the gap. CDR3 length: 14 residues. Here the CDR3 DNA reads TGTGCCAGCAGGAACTCCGTGGGAGCCGGGGAGCTGTTTTTT. It is translated as CASRNSVGAGELFF.

This clonotype was detected ten times or more. The chain employs TRBV3-1 and TRBJ2-7; a possible D gene is TRBD2 (6 bases). Germline CDR1 and CDR2: LGHDT and YNNKEL (reference sequence). The CDR3 length is 15 residues. Trimming took 1 base from V and 1 from J, leaving 11 bases between them. The chain's CDR3 is CASSQVQAGSYEQYF. DNA of the CDR3: TGTGCCAGCAGCCAAGTTCAGGCGGGGTCCTACGAGCAGTACTTC.

This clonotype came up many times. The V gene is TRBV2, the J gene TRBJ2-7, with D unresolved. Germline values: CDR1 SNHLY, CDR2 FYNNEI. Trimming took 3 bases from V and 3 from J, leaving 6 bases between them. This CDR3 contains 12 residues. CDR3 sequence (DNA): TGTGCCAGCAGTGACTTGAGCTACGAGCAGTACTTC. Its protein product is CASSDLSYEQYF.

This clonotype was observed many times. The chain couples TRBV7-9 to TRBJ1-2, with D possibly being TRBD1 (5 bases). Germline loops: CDR1 SEHNR, CDR2 FQNEAQ (reference sequence). The CDR3 length is 13 residues. Between the trimmed V and J ends, which lost 5 bases and 4 bases, there was a span of 11 bases. The CDR3 DNA reads TGTGCCAGCAGCCCCGACAGTTCCTATGGCTACACCTTC. Protein product: CASSPDSSYGYTF. Supplemented by reference TRBV7-9 and TRBJ1-2, the full variable domain reads DTGVSQNPRHKITKRGQNVTFRCDPISEHNRLYWYRQTLGQGPEFLTYFQNEAQLEKSRLLSDRFSAERPKGSFSTLEIQRTEQGDSAMYLCASSPDSSYGYTFGSGTRLTVV.